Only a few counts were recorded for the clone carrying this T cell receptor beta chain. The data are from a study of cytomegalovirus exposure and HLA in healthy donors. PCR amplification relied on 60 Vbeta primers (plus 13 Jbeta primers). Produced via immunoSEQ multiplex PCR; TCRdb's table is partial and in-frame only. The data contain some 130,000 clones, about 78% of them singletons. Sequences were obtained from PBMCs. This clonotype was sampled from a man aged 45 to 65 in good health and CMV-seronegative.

CDR3 protein: CASSRPPGPSGTEAFF. DNA of the CDR3: TGTGCCAGCAGCCGCCCCCCAGGGCCCTCGGGCACTGAAGCTTTCTTT. The chain couples TRBV5-8 to TRBJ1-1; possible D gene TRBD1, 5 bases. This CDR3 region has 16 residues. V was cut by 4 bases and J by 4 bases, with 20 bases left in between. Per the germline V gene, CDR1 is SGHTS and CDR2 is YDEGEE.